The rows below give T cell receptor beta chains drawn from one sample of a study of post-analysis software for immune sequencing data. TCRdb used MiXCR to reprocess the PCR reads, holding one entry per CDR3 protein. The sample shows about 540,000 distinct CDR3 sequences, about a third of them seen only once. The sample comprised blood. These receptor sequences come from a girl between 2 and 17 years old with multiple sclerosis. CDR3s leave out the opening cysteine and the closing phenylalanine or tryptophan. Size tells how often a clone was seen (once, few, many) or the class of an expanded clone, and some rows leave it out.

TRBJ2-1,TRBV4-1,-,ASSQASGRQRYNEQF
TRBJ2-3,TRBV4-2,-,ASSQDRLAGGRDTQY
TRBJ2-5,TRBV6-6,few,ASSYSSGQETQY
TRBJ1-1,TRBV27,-,ASRPLGQGRRGGSDTEAF
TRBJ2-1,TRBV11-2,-,ASSLGGGLEQF
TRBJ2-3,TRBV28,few,ASSPLTNFTDTQY
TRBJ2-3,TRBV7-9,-,ASSLVGPQEPQY
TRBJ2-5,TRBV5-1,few,ASLLEGQETQY
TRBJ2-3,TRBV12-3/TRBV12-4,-,AIHATVTTDTQY
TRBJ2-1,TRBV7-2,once,ASRSSGGHSYNEQF
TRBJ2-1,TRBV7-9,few,ASSKGQGWYNEQF
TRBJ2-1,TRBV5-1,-,ASRVRDRDYNEQF
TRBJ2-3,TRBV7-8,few,ASSRAGSGRGTDTQY
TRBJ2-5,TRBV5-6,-,ASSLAPTGNYGQY
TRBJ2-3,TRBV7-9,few,ASSPDLKGTQY
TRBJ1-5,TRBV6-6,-,ASSYSKGSYQPQH
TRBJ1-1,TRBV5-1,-,ASSLEQGRAEAF
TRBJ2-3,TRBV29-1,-,SVEPDRGPGTQY
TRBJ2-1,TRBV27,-,ASSGQGDNEQF
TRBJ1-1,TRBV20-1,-,SAGIRGNTEAF
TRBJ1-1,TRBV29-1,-,SSVAATNTEAF
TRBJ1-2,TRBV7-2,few,ASSPVRGNYGYT
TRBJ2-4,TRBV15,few,ATSRVAGGPKNIQY
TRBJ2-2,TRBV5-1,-,ASSPEGHHSNTGERF
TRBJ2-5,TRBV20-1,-,SANKLAGQETQY
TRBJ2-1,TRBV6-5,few,ASSYALGGAFNEQF
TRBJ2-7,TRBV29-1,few,SFASGTGAYEQY